These 8 T cell receptor beta chains were sequenced from one sample in a study of spatial heterogeneity in lung cancer. Findings and caveats of the study: Expanded alpha and beta TCR counts within tumors tracked tumor mutation counts.

Time point of the sample: sample taken at primary tumor resection. From the 5' RACE reads, TCRdb called clonotypes with MiXCR, one entry per CDR3 protein. The table lists about 1,600 distinct CDR3 sequences, around 20% of them singletons. These receptors have no identified antigens. Sequencing was performed on lung tumor tissue, taken at surgery. The receptors come from a male donor with early-stage non-small cell lung cancer.

By share, this clonotype counts as medium-sized (0.01 to 0.1%). DNA of the CDR3: TGCAGCGTTGTTGGAAGCGGCTCCTACGAGCAGTACTTC. Translating gives CSVVGSGSYEQYF. The chain joins TRBV29-1 to TRBJ2-7; maybe TRBD2 (5 bases). Germline CDR1 and CDR2: SQVTM and ANQGSEA. CDR3 length: 13 amino acids. Between the trimmed V and J ends, which lost 4 bases and 0 bases, there was a span of 10 bases.

By sample share, this clonotype is medium-sized. V usage is TRBV4-1 and J usage is TRBJ2-7; D is possibly TRBD1 (6 bases). V dropped 0 bases and J dropped 4 bases, with 13 bases sitting between them. The CDR3 spans 15 residues. Germline CDR1 is MGHRA and CDR2 is YSYEKL. Here the CDR3 DNA reads TGCGCCAGCAGCCAAGAATTCGGGACACTATACGAGCAGTACGTC. As protein: CASSQEFGTLYEQYV.

Only a few counts were recorded for this clonotype. The chain couples TRBV28 to TRBJ1-3, with 10 nucleotides matching TRBD1. CDR3 length: 15 amino acids. V was pared by 5 bases and J by 8 bases, with 9 bases of the junction left unmatched. From germline, CDR1 is MDHEN and CDR2 SYDVKM. The CDR3 sequence: CASSQIGQGGDTIYF. The CDR3 bases are TGTGCCAGCAGTCAGATCGGACAGGGGGGAGACACCATATATTTT.

This clonotype is categorized as medium-sized (0.01 to 0.1%). The chain uses TRBV6-6 and TRBJ2-7, with 7 bases identical to TRBD1. J was trimmed by 0 bases and V by 5 bases; bases with no gene match: 4. CDR1 and CDR2 from the germline V gene are MNHNY and SVGAGI (reference sequence). The CDR3 sequence is 14 residues long. The CDR3 DNA follows: TGTGCCAGCAGTAAGGGACAGACCTCCTACGAGCAGTACGTC. It specifies CASSKGQTSYEQYV.

The V gene is TRBV27, the J gene TRBJ2-5; D gene ambiguous. CDR3 length: 14 amino acids. The ends were cut back, 5 bases at V and 4 bases at J, with 14 bases in the middle. Per the germline V gene, CDR1 is MNHEY and CDR2 is SMNVEV (reference sequence). The CDR3 region is CASSPRSRRETQYF. The CDR3 DNA sequence: TGTGCCAGCAGTCCTCGATCGAGGCGAGAGACCCAGTACTTC.

This rearrangement joins TRBV2 to TRBJ1-6; 7 bases line up with TRBD1. Germline V CDR1 and CDR2: SNHLY, FYNNEI. There are 14 residues in the CDR3. Trimming took 8 bases from V and 6 from J; bases not matched to a gene: 7. The CDR3 DNA follows: TGTGCCAGCGGGAGGGACAGCCTTAATTCACCCCTCCACTTT. This encodes CASGRDSLNSPLHF.

In its sample, this clonotype was seen a few times. The gene calls are TRBV20-1 and TRBJ1-4; perhaps TRBD1 as D (5 bases). The CDR3 totals 14 residues. Per the germline V gene, CDR1 is DFQATT and CDR2 is SNEGSKA (reference sequence). CDR3 sequence reads: CSPSRGQSTEKLFF. The CDR3 DNA sequence: TGCAGCCCCTCCCGGGGCCAGTCTACTGAAAAACTGTTTTTT.

This clonotype was picked up a small number of times. The chain joins TRBV7-2 to TRBJ2-3; 13 nucleotides agree with TRBD2. Germline trimming cut 2 bases from V and 4 bases from J; bases unmatched to any gene: 3. There are 16 residues in the CDR3. Germline assignment: CDR1 SGHTA and CDR2 FQGNSA. CDR3 nucleotide sequence: TGTGCCAGCAGCTTACGGACTAGCGGGAGAGCAGATACGCAGTATTTT. The encoded protein is CASSLRTSGRADTQYF.